This T cell receptor beta chain was sequenced for a study of T cells after yellow fever vaccination. Study overall: SMART-Seq v4 Ultra Low Input served to prepare low-cell-number fractions. Study findings and constraints: Peak timing came faster in the weaker secondary response, day 5 versus 15.

Making TCR cDNA involved 5'RACE template switching, which added UMIs and a universal primer site. Each CDR3 protein gets one entry after TCRdb re-called the 5' RACE reads with MiXCR. This table has a few hundred thousand distinct CDR3 sequences, under 9% appearing once. A remark on this clonotype: The antigen is undetermined.

V lost 5 bases and J lost 3; bases outside the gene matches: 7. The CDR3 covers 14 residues. Germline CDR1 SGHRS, CDR2 YFSETQ. The clonotype originates from a young man who received the YFV17D yellow fever vaccine. Material: CD4+ T cells sorted from PBMCs, obtained 5 days after the yellow fever booster vaccination. The chain is built from TRBV5-1 and TRBJ1-2; 7 nucleotides align to TRBD1. The CDR3: CASRQTGQDYGYTF. The CDR3 DNA reads TGCGCCAGCAGACAGACCGGACAGGACTATGGCTACACCTTC.